This TCR beta chain came from a study of T cells in Graves' hyperthyroidism and ophthalmopathy. Study in general: Peripheral blood was collected at initial diagnosis, before any treatment.

Ophthalmopathy cases scored 3 or more on the Clinical Activity Score and 4 or more on NOSPECS grade, with duration below 3 months. Uncontrolled infection, other autoimmune disease, pregnancy or lactation led to exclusion. Amplification targeted TCR beta CDR3 regions from RNA transcripts. TCR CDR3 underwent first-round RT-PCR with the HTBI primer set. MiXCR, run by TCRdb on the multiplex PCR reads, gives a single entry per CDR3 protein. This table has about 380,000 distinct CDR3 sequences, about a fifth appearing once. A few counts support this clonotype. The antigen remains unidentified. Study-wide results and limits: Researchers found most expanded thyroid clonotypes above 0.001 in blood as well.

The TCR sequence derives from a man aged 18 to 30 with Graves' ophthalmopathy. Sequenced material: blood.

The CDR3 region has the DNA TGTGCCAGCAGTTTATTGGGGGCAGGGGGCGATGGCTACACCTTC. Amino acid sequence: CASSLLGAGGDGYTF. V usage is TRBV28 and J usage is TRBJ1-2; 8 bases line up with TRBD1. This CDR3 is 15 amino acids long. In germline, CDR1 is MDHEN, CDR2 SYDVKM. The V segment lost 1 base and the J segment 6 bases; nucleotides outside the gene matches: 7.